Presented here are 6 T cell receptor beta chains from one specimen sequenced in a study of blood T cell repertoires in COVID-19. Repertoires were generated with immunoSEQ multiplex PCR, while TCRdb's copy carries only in-frame clones and drops some. The data show some 270,000 clones, approximately 85% seen once. Sequencing was performed on PBMCs or T cells enriched from blood (not recorded which). The receptor set was obtained from a woman aged 50 to 60 with acute COVID-19.

This CDR3 is CASSGTGAANTEAFF. The CDR3 DNA is TGCGCCAGCAGCGGGACAGGGGCGGCGAACACTGAAGCTTTCTTT. The V gene is TRBV5-1, the J gene TRBJ1-1; 10 bases align to TRBD1. J gave up 1 base and V 4 bases, and 4 bases lay outside the gene matches. The germline V gene encodes CDR1 SGHRS and CDR2 YFSETQ. This CDR3 region has 15 residues.

CDR3: CASSNRANYGYTF. The CDR3 nucleotides are TGTGCCAGTAGTAACAGGGCTAACTATGGCTACACCTTC. The rearrangement links TRBV19 to TRBJ1-2, with D possibly TRBD1 on 6 matching bases. CDR1 is LNHDA, CDR2 SQIVND, per germline (reference sequence). The CDR3 length is 13 residues. Deletions cut 4 bases from V and 0 bases from J, with 6 bases between.

The rearrangement uses TRBV27 and TRBJ2-3; TRBD1 matches at 9 bases. The CDR3 contains 14 residues. CDR1 MNHEY and CDR2 SMNVEV come from the germline V gene (reference sequence). V dropped 6 bases and J dropped 3; count of bases not matched to a gene: 4. CDR3 in DNA: TGTGCCAGCAGAAAGGACAGGGGAACAGATACGCAGTATTTT. Translation: CASRKDRGTDTQYF.

This chain connects TRBV18 to TRBJ2-2; TRBD1 matches at 7 bases. The germline V gene encodes CDR1 KGHSH and CDR2 LQKENI. Unmatched junction bases numbered 4, after V lost 2 bases and J lost 1 base. The CDR3 is made up of 16 amino acids. CDR3 DNA: TGTGCCAGCTCACCAACCGGGACAGTGAACACCGGGGAGCTGTTTTTT. Encoded protein: CASSPTGTVNTGELFF.

The gene calls are TRBV30 and TRBJ1-1; the D is unclear. The V end lost 8 bases, the J end lost 4 bases, and 17 bases lay between the germline ends. Germline V CDR1 and CDR2: GTSNPN, SVGIG (reference sequence). The CDR3 length is 13 residues. Here the CDR3 reads CAGRRAPGTEAFF. The DNA for the CDR3 is TGTGCCGGAAGGAGGGCTCCTGGCACTGAAGCTTTCTTT.

This chain joins TRBV10-3 and TRBJ2-2; 12 bases are a match to TRBD2. There are 14 residues in the CDR3. V trimming: 6 bases; J trimming: 7 bases; junction bases outside the gene matches: 3. Germline-derived CDR1 and CDR2 are ENHRY and SYGVKD. The CDR3 loop reads CAIRATSGGGELFF. DNA for the CDR3: TGTGCCATCAGGGCGACTAGCGGGGGCGGGGAGCTGTTTTTT.